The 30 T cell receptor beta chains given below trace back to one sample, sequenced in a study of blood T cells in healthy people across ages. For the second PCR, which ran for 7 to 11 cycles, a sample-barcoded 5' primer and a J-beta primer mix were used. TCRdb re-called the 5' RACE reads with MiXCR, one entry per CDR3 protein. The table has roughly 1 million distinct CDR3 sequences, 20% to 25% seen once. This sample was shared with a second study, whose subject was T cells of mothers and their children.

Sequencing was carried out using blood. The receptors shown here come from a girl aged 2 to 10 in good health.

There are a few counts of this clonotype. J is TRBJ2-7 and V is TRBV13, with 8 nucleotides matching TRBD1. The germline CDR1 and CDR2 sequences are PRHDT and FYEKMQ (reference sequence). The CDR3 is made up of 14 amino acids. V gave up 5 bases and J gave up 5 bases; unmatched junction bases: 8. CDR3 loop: CASSPLWTGNEQYF. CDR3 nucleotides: TGTGCCAGCAGCCCACTCTGGACAGGGAACGAGCAGTACTTC. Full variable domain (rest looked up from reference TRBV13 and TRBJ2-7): AAGVIQSPRHLIKEKRETATLKCYPIPRHDTVYWYQQGPGQDPQFLISFYEKMQSDKGSIPDRFSAQQFSDYHSELNMSSLELGDSALYFCASSPLWTGNEQYFGPGTRLTVT.

The CDR3 DNA reads TGTGCCAGCAGCCAAGTTGTTACGAGGACCTACGAGCAGTACTTC. It yields the protein CASSQVVTRTYEQYF. The chain has TRBV14 and TRBJ2-7; no clear D gene. Germline-derived CDR1 and CDR2 are SGHDN and FVKESK. V was clipped by 1 base and J by 2 bases, with 12 bases between them. This CDR3 has 15 residues.

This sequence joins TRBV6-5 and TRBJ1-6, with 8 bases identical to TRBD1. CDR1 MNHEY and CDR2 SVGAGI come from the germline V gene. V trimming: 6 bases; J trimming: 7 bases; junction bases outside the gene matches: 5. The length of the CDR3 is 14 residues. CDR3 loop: CASRTGQGNSPLHF. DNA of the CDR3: TGTGCCAGCAGGACCGGACAGGGAAATTCACCCCTCCACTTT.

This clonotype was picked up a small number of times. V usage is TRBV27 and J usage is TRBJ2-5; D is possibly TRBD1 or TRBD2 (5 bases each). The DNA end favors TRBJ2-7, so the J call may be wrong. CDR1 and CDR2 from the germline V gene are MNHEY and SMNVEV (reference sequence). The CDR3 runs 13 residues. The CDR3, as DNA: TGTGCCAGCAGTGATCTTTTGGGGGTCGAGCAGTACTTC. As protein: CASSDLLGVEQYF.

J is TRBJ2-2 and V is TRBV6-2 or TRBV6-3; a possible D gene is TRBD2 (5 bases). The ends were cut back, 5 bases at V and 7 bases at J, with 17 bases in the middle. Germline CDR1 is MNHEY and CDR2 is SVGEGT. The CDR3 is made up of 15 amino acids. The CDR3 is CASSTRVVGRGELFF. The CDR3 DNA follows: TGTGCCAGCAGTACGCGGGTAGTGGGTCGCGGGGAGCTGTTTTTT.

The CDR3 loop reads CASSYTGTVSSYEQYF. The CDR3 DNA reads TGTGCCAGCAGTTATACCGGGACGGTCTCCTCCTACGAGCAGTACTTC. The chain carries TRBV25-1 and TRBJ2-7; either TRBD1 or TRBD2 may supply D (5 bases each). The germline CDR1 and CDR2 sequences are MGHDK and SYGVNS. V dropped 5 bases and J dropped 0 bases, with 17 bases sitting between them. The CDR3 is 16 residues long.

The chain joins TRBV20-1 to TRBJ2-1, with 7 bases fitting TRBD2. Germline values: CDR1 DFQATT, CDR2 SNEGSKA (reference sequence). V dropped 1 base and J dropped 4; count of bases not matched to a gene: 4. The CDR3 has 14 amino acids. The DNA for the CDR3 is TGCAGTGCTAGAGTGCTAGCGGAATACAATGAGCAGTTCTTC. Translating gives CSARVLAEYNEQFF.

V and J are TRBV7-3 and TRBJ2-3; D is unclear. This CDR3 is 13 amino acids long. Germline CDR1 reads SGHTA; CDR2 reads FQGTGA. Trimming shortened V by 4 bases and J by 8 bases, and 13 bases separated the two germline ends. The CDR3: CASSWTSTSTQYF. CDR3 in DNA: TGTGCCAGCAGCTGGACCTCGACGAGTACGCAGTATTTT. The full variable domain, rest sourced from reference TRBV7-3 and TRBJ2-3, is GAGVSQTPSNKVTEKGKYVELRCDPISGHTALYWYRQSLGQGPEFLIYFQGTGAADDSGLPNDRFFAVRPEGSVSTLKIQRTERGDSAVYLCASSWTSTSTQYFGPGTRLTVL.

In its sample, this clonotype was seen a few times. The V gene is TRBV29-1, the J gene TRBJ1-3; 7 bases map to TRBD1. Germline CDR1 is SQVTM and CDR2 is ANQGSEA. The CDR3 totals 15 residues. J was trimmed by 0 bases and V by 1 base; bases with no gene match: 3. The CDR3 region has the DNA TGCAGCGTTGAAGGTTGGGACAGCTCTGGAAACACCATATATTTT. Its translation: CSVEGWDSSGNTIYF.

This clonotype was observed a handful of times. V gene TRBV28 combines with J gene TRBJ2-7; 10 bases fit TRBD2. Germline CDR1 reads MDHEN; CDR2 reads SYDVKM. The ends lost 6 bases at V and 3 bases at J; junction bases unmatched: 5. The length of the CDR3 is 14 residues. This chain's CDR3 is CASSYGLAVYEQYF. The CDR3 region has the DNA TGTGCCAGCAGCTACGGACTAGCGGTCTACGAGCAGTACTTC. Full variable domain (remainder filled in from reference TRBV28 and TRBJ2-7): DVKVTQSSRYLVKRTGEKVFLECVQDMDHENMFWYRQDPGLGLRLIYFSYDVKMKEKGDIPEGYSVSREKKERFSLILESASTNQTSMYLCASSYGLAVYEQYFGPGTRLTVT.

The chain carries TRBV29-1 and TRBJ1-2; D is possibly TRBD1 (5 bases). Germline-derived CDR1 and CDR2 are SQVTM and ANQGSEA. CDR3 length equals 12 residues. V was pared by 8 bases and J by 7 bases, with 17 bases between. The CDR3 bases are TGCAGCTCCTACAGGACTGAGCTTGGCTACACCTTC. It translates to CSSYRTELGYTF.

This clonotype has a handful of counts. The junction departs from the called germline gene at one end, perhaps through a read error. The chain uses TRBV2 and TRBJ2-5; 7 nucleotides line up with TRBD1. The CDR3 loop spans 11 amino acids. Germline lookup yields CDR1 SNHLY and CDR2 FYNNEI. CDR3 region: CASSGTGDSHF. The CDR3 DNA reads TGTGCCAGCAGCGGAACCGGGGACAGTCACTTC.

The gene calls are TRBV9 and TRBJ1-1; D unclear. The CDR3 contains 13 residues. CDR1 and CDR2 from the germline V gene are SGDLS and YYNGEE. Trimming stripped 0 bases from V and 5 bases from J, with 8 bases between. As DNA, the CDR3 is TGTGCCAGCAGCGTAGCTGAAAGGACTGAAGCTTTCTTT. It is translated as CASSVAERTEAFF.

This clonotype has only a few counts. CDR3 amino acids: CASLRWGRQSSYNSPLHF. The CDR3 DNA reads as TGTGCCAGTCTACGATGGGGCCGGCAGAGCTCCTATAATTCACCCCTCCACTTT. The rearrangement joins TRBV27 to TRBJ1-6; a weak D match, TRBD1 (5 bases). The CDR3 totals 18 residues. CDR1 and CDR2 (germline): MNHEY, SMNVEV (reference sequence). V was shortened by 9 bases and J by 0 bases, with 21 bases between the two germline ends.

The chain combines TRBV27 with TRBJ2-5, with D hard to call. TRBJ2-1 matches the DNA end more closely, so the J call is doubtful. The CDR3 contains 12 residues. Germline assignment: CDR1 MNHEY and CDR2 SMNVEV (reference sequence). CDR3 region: CASSNAVGEQFF. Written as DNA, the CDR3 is TGTGCCAGCAGTAATGCGGTTGGCGAGCAGTTCTTC.

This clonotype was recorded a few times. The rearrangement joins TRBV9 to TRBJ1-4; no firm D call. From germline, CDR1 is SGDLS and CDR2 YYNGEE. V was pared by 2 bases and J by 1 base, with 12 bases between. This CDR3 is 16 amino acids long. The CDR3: CASSVSGMVTNEKLFF. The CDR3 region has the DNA TGTGCCAGCAGCGTTTCGGGGATGGTAACTAATGAAAAACTGTTTTTT. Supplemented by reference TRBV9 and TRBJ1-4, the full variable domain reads DSGVTQTPKHLITATGQRVTLRCSPRSGDLSVYWYQQSLDQGLQFLIQYYNGEERAKGNILERFSAQQFPDLHSELNLSSLELGDSALYFCASSVSGMVTNEKLFFGSGTQLSVL.

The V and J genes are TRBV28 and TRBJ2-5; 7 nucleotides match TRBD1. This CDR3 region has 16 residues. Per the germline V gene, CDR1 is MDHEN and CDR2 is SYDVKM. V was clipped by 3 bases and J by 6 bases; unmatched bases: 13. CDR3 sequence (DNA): TGTGCCAGCAGTTTCCCCGACGGGACAGCGAGGAAGACCCAGTACTTC. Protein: CASSFPDGTARKTQYF.

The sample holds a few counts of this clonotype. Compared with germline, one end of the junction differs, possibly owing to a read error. The chain's CDR3 is CAGSARDRGNGELFF. The CDR3 DNA follows: TGTGCCGGCAGTGCTCGGGACAGGGGGAACGGGGAGCTGTTTTTT. The genes are TRBV2 and TRBJ2-2, with 11 bases fitting TRBD1. There are 15 residues in the CDR3. Germline V lookup: CDR1 SNHLY, CDR2 FYNNEI.

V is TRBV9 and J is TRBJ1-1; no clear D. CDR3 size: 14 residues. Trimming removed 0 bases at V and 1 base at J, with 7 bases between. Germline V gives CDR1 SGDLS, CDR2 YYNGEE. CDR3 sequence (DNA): TGTGCCAGCAGCGTAGTAGGCCAGAACACTGAAGCTTTCTTT. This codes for CASSVVGQNTEAFF.

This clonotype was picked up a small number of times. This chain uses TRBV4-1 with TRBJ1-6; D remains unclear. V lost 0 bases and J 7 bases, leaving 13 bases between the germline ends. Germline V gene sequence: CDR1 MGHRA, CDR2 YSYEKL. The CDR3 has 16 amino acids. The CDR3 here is CASSQESRQQNSPLHF. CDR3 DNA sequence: TGCGCCAGCAGCCAAGAAAGTAGGCAGCAGAATTCACCCCTCCACTTT.

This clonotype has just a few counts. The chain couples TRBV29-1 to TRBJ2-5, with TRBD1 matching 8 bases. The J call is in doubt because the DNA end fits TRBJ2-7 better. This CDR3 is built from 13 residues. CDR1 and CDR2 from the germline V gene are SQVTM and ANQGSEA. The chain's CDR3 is CSVVIQGAYEQYF. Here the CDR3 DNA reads TGCAGCGTTGTAATTCAGGGGGCATACGAGCAGTACTTC.

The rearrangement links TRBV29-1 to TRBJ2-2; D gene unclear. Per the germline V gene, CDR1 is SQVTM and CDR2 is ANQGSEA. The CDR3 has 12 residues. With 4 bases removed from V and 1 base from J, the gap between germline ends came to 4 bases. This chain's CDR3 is CSVAVNTGELFF. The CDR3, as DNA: TGCAGCGTTGCGGTGAACACCGGGGAGCTGTTTTTT.

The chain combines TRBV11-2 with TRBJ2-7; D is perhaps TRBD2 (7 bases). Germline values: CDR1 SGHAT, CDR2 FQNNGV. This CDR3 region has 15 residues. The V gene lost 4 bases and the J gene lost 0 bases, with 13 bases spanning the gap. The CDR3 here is CASSWEGGRSYEQYF. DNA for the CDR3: TGTGCCAGCAGCTGGGAGGGGGGGCGCTCCTACGAGCAGTACTTC.

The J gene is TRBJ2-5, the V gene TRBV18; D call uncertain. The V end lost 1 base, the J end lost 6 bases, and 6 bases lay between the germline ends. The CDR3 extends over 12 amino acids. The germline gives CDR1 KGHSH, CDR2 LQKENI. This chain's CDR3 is CASSPLLQTQYF. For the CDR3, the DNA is TGTGCCAGCTCACCACTCCTACAGACCCAGTACTTC.

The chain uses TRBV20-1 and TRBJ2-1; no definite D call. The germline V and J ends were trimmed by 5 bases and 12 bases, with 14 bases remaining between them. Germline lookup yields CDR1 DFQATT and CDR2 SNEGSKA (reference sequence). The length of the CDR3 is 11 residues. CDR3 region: CSASTGSLQFF. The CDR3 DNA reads TGCAGTGCTTCGACTGGCTCGCTGCAGTTCTTC.

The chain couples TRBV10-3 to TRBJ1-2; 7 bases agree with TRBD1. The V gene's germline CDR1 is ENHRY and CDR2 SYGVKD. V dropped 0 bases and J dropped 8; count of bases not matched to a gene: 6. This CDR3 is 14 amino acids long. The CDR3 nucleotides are TGTGCCATCAGTGAGTCCGGACAGGTAAAAGGCTACACCTTC. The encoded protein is CAISESGQVKGYTF.

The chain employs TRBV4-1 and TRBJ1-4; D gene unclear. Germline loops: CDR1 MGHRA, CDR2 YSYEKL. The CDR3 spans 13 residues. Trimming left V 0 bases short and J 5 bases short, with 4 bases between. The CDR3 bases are TGCGCCAGCAGCCAAGATGAAAATGAAAAACTGTTTTTT. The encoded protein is CASSQDENEKLFF.

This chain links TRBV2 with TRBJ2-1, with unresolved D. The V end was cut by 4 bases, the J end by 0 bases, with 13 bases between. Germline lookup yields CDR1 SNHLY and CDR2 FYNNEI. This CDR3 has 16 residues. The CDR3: CASSGSRASSYNEQFF. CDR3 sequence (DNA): TGTGCCAGCAGTGGGTCAAGAGCGAGCTCCTACAATGAGCAGTTCTTC.

The chain's CDR3 is CATTGRGNQPQHF. DNA for the CDR3: TGTGCCACCACAGGGAGAGGCAATCAGCCCCAGCATTTT. The V call is TRBV15, the J call TRBJ1-5, with D tentatively TRBD1 (5 bases). Germline CDR1 is LNHNV and CDR2 is YYDKDF (reference sequence). This CDR3 contains 13 residues. Trimming stripped 7 bases from V and 2 bases from J, with 9 bases between.

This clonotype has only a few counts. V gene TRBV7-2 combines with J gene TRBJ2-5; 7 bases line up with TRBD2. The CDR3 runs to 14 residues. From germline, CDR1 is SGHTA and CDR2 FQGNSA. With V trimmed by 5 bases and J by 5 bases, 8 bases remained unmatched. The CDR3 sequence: CASSPKAGRETQYF. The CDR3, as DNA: TGTGCCAGCAGCCCCAAAGCGGGAAGGGAGACCCAGTACTTC.